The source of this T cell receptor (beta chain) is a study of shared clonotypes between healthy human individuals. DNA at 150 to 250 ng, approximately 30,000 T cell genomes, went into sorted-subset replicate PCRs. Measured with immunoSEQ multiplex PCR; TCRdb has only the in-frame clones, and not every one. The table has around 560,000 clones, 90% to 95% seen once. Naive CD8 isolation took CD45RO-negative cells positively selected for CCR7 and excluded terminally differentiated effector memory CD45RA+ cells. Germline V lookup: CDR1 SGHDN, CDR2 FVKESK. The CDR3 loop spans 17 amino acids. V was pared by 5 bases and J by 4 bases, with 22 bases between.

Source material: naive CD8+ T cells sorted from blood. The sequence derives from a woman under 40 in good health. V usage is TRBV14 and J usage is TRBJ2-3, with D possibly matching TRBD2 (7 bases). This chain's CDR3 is CASSSRGGQGGPDTQYF. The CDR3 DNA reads TGTGCCAGCAGCTCAAGGGGGGGTCAGGGAGGACCAGATACGCAGTATTTT.